The T cell receptor beta chain described here comes from a study of blood T cells in healthy people across ages. Together with a sample-barcoded 5' primer, a J-beta primer mix was included in a second PCR lasting about 6 to 11 cycles. TCRdb processed the 5' RACE reads anew with MiXCR; each CDR3 protein has one entry. The table lists about 1.6 million distinct CDR3 sequences, approximately 32% of them singletons, with approximately 10% in the top ten. Study-wide points: As age increased, TCR beta diversity per million T cells fell in a roughly linear fashion.

In its sample, this clonotype was seen a few times. The antigen is not known. Between the trimmed V and J ends, which lost 0 bases and 3 bases, there was a span of 9 bases. The CDR3 consists of 14 residues. The germline CDR1 and CDR2 sequences are SGDLS and YYNGEE. The source material was blood. The TCR comes from a woman in her twenties or thirties in good health. This chain joins TRBV9 and TRBJ1-1, with D unclear. The CDR3 bases are TGTGCCAGCAGCGTAGGCCCCGGGTACACTGAAGCTTTCTTT. This sequence encodes CASSVGPGYTEAFF.